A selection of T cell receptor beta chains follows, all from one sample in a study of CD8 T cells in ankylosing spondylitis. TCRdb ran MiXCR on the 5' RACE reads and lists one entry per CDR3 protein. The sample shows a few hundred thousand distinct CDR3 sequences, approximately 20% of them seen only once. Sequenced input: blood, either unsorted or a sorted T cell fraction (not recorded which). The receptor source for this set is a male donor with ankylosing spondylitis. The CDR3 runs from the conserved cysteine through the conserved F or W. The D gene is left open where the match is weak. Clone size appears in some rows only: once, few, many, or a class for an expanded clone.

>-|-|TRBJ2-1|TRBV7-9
CASSSQVGEQFF
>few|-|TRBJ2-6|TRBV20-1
CSARDGGKAANVLTF
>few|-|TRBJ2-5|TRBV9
CASSPWSGGETQYF
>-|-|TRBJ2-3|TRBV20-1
CSARDGGPGKTDTQYF
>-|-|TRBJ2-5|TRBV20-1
CSARFLRNQETQYF
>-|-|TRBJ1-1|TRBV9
CASSQGRGAQNTEAFF
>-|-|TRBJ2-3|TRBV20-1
CSAQGTTSESTDTQYF
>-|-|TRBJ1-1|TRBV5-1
CASSLVGRGRTEAFF
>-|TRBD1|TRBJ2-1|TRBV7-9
CASSLSGQGNNEQFF
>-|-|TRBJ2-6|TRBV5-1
CASSFSTGGANVLTF
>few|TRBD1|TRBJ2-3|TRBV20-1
CSALLQGVTDTQYF
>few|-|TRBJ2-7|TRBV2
CASSPGPTAYEQYF
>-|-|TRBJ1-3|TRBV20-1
CSATQGRNTIYF
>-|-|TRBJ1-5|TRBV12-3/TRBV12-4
CASSFGGVGNQPQHF
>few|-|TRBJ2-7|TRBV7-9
CASSWGAATLGNEQYF
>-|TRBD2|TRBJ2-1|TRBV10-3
CAISEGGRAYNEQFF
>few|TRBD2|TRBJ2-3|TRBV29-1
CSVLAGLVTDTQYF
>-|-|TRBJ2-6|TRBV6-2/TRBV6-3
CASIESGANVLTF
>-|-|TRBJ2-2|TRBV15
CATSRYFGTGELFF
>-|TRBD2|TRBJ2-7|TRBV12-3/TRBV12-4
CASTRGRRYEQYF
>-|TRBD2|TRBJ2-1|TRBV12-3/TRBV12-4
CASSYYTSGRANEQFF
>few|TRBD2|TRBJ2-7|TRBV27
CASNSGTSGRGYEQYF
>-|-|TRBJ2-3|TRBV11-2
CASSLRGARTDTQYF
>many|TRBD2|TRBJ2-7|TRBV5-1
CASSSGLANYEQYF
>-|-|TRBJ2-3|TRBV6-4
CASSRSWLDTQYF
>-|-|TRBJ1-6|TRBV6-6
CASRSNNNSPLHF
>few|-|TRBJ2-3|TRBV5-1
CASSPAIREIGTDTQYF